This TCR beta chain comes out of a study of shared clonotypes between healthy human individuals. In the study overall: Donors were a couple of women and a few men aged 18 to 49.

At a deep level, the assay was run. The data were produced by immunoSEQ multiplex PCR, yet TCRdb's version contains in-frame clones alone and is incomplete. The table shows 95,000 to 120,000 clones, with 68% occurring only once. The V segment lost 3 bases and the J segment 4 bases; nucleotides outside the gene matches: 5. The germline V gene encodes CDR1 SGDLS and CDR2 YYNGEE. This CDR3 spans 14 amino acids. Study-wide findings and caveats: Exclusively blood specimens were collected; tissue repertoires likely differ. Between several donors, naive CD4 clonotypes were shared at a level of about 5%.

In its sample, this clone was seen many times. Its antigen is undetermined. Source material: memory CD8+ T cells sorted from blood. Subset meaning: CD45RO+ cells pooled with CCR7-negative TemRA cells. The chain employs TRBV9 and TRBJ1-1, with TRBD1 identical over 8 bases. The sequence was collected from a woman in her thirties in good health. As DNA, the CDR3 is TGTGCCAGCAGCGCAGGGGGCCTCCCCACTGAAGCTTTCTTT. Translation: CASSAGGLPTEAFF. Looking up the rest from reference TRBV9 and TRBJ1-1 gives the full variable domain: DSGVTQTPKHLITATGQRVTLRCSPRSGDLSVYWYQQSLDQGLQFLIQYYNGEERAKGNILERFSAQQFPDLHSELNLSSLELGDSALYFCASSAGGLPTEAFFGQGTRLTVV.